The table lists the clone carrying this TCR beta chain with a few counts. This table comes from immunoSEQ multiplex PCR, and its TCRdb copy is limited to in-frame clones, with some not included. The sample holds approximately 67,000 clones, 87% seen once. Germline V gene lookup returns CDR1 LGHDT and CDR2 YNNKEL (reference sequence). Trimming cost V 3 bases and J 5 bases; bases outside gene matches: 6. The CDR3 contains 14 residues. This record comes from a study of blood T cell repertoires in COVID-19. For the study at large: Sites in the United States, Italy and Spain provided acute and convalescent COVID-19 samples.

The chain employs TRBV3-1 (or the pseudogene TRBV3-2) and TRBJ2-7, with 8 bases matching TRBD1. The sequenced sample consisted of peripheral blood. The origin of this receptor is a man aged 45 to 65 with active COVID-19. The CDR3 here is CASSQFQGAHEQYF. The CDR3 DNA reads TGTGCCAGCAGCCAGTTTCAGGGGGCCCACGAGCAGTACTTC.